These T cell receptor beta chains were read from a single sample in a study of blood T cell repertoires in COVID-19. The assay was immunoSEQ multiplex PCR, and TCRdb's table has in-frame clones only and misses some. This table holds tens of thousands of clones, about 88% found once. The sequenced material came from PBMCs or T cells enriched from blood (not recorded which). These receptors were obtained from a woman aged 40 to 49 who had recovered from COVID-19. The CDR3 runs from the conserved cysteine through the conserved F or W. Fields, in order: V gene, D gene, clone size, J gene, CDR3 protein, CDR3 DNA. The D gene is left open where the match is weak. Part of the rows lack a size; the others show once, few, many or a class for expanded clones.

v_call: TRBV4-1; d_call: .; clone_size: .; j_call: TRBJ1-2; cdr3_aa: CASSHTGSYTF; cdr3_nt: TGCGCCAGCAGCCACACAGGGTCATACACCTTC
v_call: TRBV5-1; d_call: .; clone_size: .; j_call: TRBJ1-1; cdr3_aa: CASSWRTTANTEAFF; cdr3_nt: TGCGCCAGCAGCTGGCGGACTACTGCTAACACTGAAGCTTTCTTT
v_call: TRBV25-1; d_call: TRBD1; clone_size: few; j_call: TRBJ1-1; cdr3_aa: CASSAGTGEAFF; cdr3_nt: TGTGCCAGCAGCGCCGGGACAGGGGAAGCTTTCTTT
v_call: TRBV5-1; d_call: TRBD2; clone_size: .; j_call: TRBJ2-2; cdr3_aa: CASSVLAGGSTGELFF; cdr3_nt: TGCGCCAGCAGCGTCTTAGCGGGGGGTAGCACCGGGGAGCTGTTTTTT
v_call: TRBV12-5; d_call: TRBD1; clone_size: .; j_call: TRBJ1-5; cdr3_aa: CASGLATGSGQPQHF; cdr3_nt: TGTGCTAGTGGTTTGGCGACAGGGTCGGGACAGCCCCAGCATTTT
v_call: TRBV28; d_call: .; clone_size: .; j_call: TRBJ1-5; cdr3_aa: CASSLGQADRNQPQHF; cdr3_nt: TGTGCCAGCAGTTTGGGGCAGGCCGATCGGAATCAGCCCCAGCATTTT
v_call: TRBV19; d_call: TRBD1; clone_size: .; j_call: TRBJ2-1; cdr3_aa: CASSYQTGGENEQFF; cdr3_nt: TGTGCCAGTAGTTACCAGACAGGGGGCGAAAACGAGCAGTTCTTC
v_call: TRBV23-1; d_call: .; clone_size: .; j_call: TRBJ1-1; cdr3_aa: CASSPNRDMNTEAFF; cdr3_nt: TGCGCCAGCAGTCCCAACAGGGATATGAACACTGAAGCTTTCTTT
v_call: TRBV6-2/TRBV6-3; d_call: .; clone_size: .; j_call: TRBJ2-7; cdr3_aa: CASSYNGGLRSYEQYF; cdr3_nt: TGTGCCAGCAGTTACAATGGGGGCCTCAGATCCTACGAGCAGTACTTC
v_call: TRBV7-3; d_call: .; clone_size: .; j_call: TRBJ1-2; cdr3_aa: CASSSSLEGANYGYTF; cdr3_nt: TGTGCCAGCAGCTCTAGCCTCGAGGGGGCTAACTATGGCTACACCTTC
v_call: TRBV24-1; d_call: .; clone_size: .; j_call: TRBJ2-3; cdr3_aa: CATSDSQTGWGTDTQYF; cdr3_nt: TGTGCCACCAGTGATTCCCAAACAGGTTGGGGCACAGATACGCAGTATTTT
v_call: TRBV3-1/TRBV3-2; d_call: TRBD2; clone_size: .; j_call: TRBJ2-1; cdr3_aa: CASSPLAGATNEQFF; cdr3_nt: TGTGCCAGCAGCCCGTTAGCGGGGGCTACCAATGAGCAGTTCTTC
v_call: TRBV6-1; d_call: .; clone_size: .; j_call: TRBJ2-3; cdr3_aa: CASSEAGGRTDTQYF; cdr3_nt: TGTGCCAGCAGTGAAGCGGGCGGGCGCACAGATACGCAGTATTTT
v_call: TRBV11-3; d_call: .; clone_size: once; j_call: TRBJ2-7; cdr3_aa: CASSFRTSYEQYF; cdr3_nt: TGTGCCAGCAGCTTCAGGACATCCTACGAGCAGTACTTC
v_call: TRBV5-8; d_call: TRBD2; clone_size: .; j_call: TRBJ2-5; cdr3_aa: CASSLGLAGEETQYF; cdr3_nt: TGTGCCAGCAGCTTGGGACTAGCGGGGGAAGAGACCCAGTACTTC
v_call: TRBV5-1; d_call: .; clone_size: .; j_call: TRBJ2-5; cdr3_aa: CASSSNRAGETQYF; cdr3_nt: TGCGCCAGCAGCTCCAACAGGGCTGGAGAGACCCAGTACTTC
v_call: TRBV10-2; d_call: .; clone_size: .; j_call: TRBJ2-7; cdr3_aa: CASRSDRLHSSYEQYF; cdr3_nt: TGCGCCAGCAGGTCAGATCGACTTCATAGCTCCTACGAGCAGTACTTC
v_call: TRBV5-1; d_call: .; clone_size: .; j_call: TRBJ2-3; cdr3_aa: CASSLESRLKLDTQYF; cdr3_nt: TGCGCCAGCAGCTTAGAGAGCCGCCTAAAGTTAGATACGCAGTATTTT
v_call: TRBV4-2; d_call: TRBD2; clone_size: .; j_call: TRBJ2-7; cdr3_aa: CASSQRGGLAREQYF; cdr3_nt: TGTGCCAGCAGCCAACGGGGGGGGCTTGCTAGGGAGCAGTACTTC
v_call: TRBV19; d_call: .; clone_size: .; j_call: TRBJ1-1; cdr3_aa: CASSISLAGTEAFF; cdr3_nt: TGTGCCAGTAGTATAAGTCTTGCGGGCACTGAAGCTTTCTTT
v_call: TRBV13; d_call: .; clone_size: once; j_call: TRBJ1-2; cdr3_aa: CASSLGPALRAYGYTF; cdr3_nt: TGTGCCAGCAGCTTAGGTCCGGCTCTCAGGGCTTATGGCTACACCTTC
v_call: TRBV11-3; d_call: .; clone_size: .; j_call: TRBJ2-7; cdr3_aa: CASSPRRDFSYEQYF; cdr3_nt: TGTGCCAGCAGCCCTAGAAGGGACTTCTCCTACGAGCAGTACTTC
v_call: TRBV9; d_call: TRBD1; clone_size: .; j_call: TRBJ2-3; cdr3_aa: CASSVRTGGDNTQYF; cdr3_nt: TGTGCCAGCAGCGTGCGGACAGGGGGCGATAATACGCAGTATTTT
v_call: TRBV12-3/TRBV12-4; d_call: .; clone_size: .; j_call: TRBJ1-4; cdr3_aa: CASSFRREKLFF; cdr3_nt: TGTGCCAGCAGTTTTAGGCGGGAAAAACTGTTTTTT
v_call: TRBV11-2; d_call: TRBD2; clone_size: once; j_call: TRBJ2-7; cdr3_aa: CASSWTSGNNEQYF; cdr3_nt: TGTGCCAGCAGTTGGACTAGTGGTAACAACGAGCAGTACTTC
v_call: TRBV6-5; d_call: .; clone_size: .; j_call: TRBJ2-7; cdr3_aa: CASSPVLNEQYF; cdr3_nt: TGTGCCAGCAGTCCCGTACTAAACGAGCAGTACTTC
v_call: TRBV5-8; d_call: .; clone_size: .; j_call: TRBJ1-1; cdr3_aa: CASSSFPGVNTEAFF; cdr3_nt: TGTGCCAGCAGCTCCTTCCCAGGGGTGAACACTGAAGCTTTCTTT
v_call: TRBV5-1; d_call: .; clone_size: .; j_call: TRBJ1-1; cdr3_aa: CASSLERPGTTEAFF; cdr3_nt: TGCGCCAGCAGCTTGGAACGGCCAGGTACCACTGAAGCTTTCTTT